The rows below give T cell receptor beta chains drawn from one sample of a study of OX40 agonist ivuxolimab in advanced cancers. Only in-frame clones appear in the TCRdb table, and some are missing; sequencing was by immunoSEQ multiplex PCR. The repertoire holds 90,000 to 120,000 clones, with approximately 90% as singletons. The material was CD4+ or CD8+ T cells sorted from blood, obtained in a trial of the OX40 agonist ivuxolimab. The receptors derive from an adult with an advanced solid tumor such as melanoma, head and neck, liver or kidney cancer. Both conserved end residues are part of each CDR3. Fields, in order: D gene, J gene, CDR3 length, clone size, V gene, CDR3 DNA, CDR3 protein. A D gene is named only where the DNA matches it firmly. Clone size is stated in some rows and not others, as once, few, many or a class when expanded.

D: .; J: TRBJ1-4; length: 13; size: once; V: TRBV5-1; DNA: TGCGCCAGCAGCTTGATGCCTAATGAAAAACTGTTTTTT; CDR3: CASSLMPNEKLFF
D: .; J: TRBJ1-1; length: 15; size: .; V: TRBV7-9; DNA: TGTGCCAGCACCAATACAGTTCGGGGGAACACTGAAGCTTTCTTT; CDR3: CASTNTVRGNTEAFF
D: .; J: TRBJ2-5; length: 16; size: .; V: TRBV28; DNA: TGTGCCAGCAGTTCCGGCCGAGGGACGTACCAAGAGACCCAGTACTTC; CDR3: CASSSGRGTYQETQYF
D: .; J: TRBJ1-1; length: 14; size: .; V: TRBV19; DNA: TGTGCCAGTAGTATTCGGTTTGGGGCGGATGAAGCTTTCTTT; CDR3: CASSIRFGADEAFF
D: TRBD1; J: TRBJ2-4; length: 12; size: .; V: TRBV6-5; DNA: TGTGCCAGCAACCAGGGGGCAGCCATTCAGTACTTC; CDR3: CASNQGAAIQYF
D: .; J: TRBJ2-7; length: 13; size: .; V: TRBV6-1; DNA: TGTGCCAGCACTGCTCTACAGGGAACCGAGCAGTACTTC; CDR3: CASTALQGTEQYF
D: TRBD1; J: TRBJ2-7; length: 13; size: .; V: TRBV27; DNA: TGTGCCAGCAGGGGGACAGCCCGCTACGAGCAGTACTTC; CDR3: CASRGTARYEQYF
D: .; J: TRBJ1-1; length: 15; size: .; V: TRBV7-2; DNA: TGTGCCAGCACCCTTAGTGCAGGGCTGAACACTGAAGCTTTCTTT; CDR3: CASTLSAGLNTEAFF
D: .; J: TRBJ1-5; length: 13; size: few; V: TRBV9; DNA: TGTGCCAGCAGCGTAGACCTCGAGGGGCCCCAGCATTTT; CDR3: CASSVDLEGPQHF
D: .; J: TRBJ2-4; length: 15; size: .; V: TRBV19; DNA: TGTGCCAGTAGTATTGGACACGGGTTGGGAAACATTCAGTACTTC; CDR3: CASSIGHGLGNIQYF
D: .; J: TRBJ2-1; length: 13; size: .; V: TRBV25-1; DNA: TGTGCCAGTGGGACGCCTCCCTACAATGAGCAGTTCTTC; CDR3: CASGTPPYNEQFF
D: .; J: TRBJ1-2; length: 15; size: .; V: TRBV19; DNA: TGTGCCAGTAGTATTTCCGGGGGGACGGGCTATGGCTACACCTTC; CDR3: CASSISGGTGYGYTF
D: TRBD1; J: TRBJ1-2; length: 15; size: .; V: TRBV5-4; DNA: TGTGCCAGCAGCCCCGGAGGGACAGCCCTCTATGGCTACACCTTC; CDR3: CASSPGGTALYGYTF
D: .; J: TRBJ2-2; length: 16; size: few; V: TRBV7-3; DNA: TGTGCCAGCAGCTTAACATCCGGGCTAGGCACCGGGGAGCTGTTTTTT; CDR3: CASSLTSGLGTGELFF
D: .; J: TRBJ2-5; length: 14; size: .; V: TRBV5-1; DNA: TGCGCCAGCAGCTTCGGGGGGCTACAAGAGACCCAGTACTTC; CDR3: CASSFGGLQETQYF
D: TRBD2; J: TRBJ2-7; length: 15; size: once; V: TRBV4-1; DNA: TGCGCCAGCAGCCAGGGACTAGCGGATTCCTACGAGCAGTACTTC; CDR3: CASSQGLADSYEQYF
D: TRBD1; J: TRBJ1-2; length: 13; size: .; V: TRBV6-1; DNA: TGTGCCAGCAGAGAGACAGGGAAAAGCGGCTACACCTTC; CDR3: CASRETGKSGYTF
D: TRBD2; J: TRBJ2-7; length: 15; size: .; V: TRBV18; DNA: TGTGCCAGCTCACCACGGAGCGGGGGAAGGGACGAGCAGTACTTC; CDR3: CASSPRSGGRDEQYF
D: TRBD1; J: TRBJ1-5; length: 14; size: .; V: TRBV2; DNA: TGTGCCAGCAGCAGCGACAGGGGGAGAGGGGCCCAGCATTTT; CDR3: CASSSDRGRGAQHF
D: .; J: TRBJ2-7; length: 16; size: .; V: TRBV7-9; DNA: TGTGCCAGCAGCTTAGGAGTAGCGGATTCTTATATCGAGCAGTACTTC; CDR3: CASSLGVADSYIEQYF
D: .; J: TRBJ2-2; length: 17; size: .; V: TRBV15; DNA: TGTGCCACCAGCAGAGACCCTGCCGGTCTGAACACCGGGGAGCTGTTTTTT; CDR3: CATSRDPAGLNTGELFF
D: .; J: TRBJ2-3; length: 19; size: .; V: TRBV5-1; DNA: TGCGCCAGCAGCTCCTTCCTAAAGGGCGTTGGTATAGGGACAGATACGCAGTATTTT; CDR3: CASSSFLKGVGIGTDTQYF
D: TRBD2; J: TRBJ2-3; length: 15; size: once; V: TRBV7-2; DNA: TGTGCCAGCAATCGACAGCGGGACTACACAGATACGCAGTATTTT; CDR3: CASNRQRDYTDTQYF
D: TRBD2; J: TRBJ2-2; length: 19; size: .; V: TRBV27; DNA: TGTGCCAGCAGTTTATCCCCGGGACTAGCGGGAGGGGGTATCGGGGAGCTGTTTTTT; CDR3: CASSLSPGLAGGGIGELFF
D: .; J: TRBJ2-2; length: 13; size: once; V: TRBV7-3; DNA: TGTGCCAGCAGCTCCACTAGGAACGGGGAGCTGTTTTTT; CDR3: CASSSTRNGELFF
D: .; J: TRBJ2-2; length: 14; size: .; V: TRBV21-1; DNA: TGTGCCAGCAGCGGGGGGACCCCGCCCGGGGAGCTGTTTTTT; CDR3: CASSGGTPPGELFF
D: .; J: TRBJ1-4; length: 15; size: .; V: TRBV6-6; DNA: TGTGCCAGCAGTTACTCGGGGGGAAAGGGCGAAAAACTGTTTTTT; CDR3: CASSYSGGKGEKLFF
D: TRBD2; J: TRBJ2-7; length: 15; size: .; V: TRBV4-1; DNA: TGCGCCAGCAGCCTACTAGCGGGGGGGAACCACGAGCAGTACTTC; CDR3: CASSLLAGGNHEQYF
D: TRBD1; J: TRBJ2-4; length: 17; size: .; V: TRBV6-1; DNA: TGTGCCAGCAGTGAAAGGGGGCGACAGTTAGCCAAAAACATTCAGTACTTC; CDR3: CASSERGRQLAKNIQYF
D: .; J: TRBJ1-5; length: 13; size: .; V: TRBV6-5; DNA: TGTGCCAGCAGTTTGGAGAGCAATCAGCCCCAGCATTTT; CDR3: CASSLESNQPQHF
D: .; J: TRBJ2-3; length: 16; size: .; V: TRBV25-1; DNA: TGTGCCAGCAGTGAAGGGCAGGGGAGCAGCACAGATACGCAGTATTTT; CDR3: CASSEGQGSSTDTQYF
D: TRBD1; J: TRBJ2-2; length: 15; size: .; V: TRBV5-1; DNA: TGCGCCAGCCGACCCGGGGACAGGGACGGCGGGGAGCTGTTTTTT; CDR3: CASRPGDRDGGELFF
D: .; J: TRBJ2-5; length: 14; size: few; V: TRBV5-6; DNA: TGTGCCAGCAGCTTGGTGTCGGACGGAGAGACCCAGTACTTC; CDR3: CASSLVSDGETQYF
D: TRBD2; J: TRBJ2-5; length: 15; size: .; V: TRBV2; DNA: TGTGCCAGCAGCGAAGGACTAGCGGGAGAAGAGACCCAGTACTTC; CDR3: CASSEGLAGEETQYF
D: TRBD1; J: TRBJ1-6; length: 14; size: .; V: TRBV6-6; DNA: TGTGCCAGCAGAGATGGACAGGCCTCTTCACCCCTCCACTTT; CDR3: CASRDGQASSPLHF
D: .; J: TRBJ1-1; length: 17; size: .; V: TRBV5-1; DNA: TGCGCCAGCAGCTCCGGGGAGGGGGGGCGCGTAAACACTGAAGCTTTCTTT; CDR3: CASSSGEGGRVNTEAFF